These 30 T cell receptor beta chains came from one sample sequenced in a study of blood T cell repertoires in COVID-19. The assay was immunoSEQ multiplex PCR, and TCRdb's table has in-frame clones only and misses some. The profile shows more than 400,000 clones, roughly 87% of them singletons. Input material: PBMCs or T cells enriched from blood (not recorded which). The receptors were sampled from a young woman who had recovered from COVID-19.

J is TRBJ2-3 and V is TRBV5-6; 10 nucleotides agree with TRBD1. Germline V gene lookup returns CDR1 SGHDT and CDR2 YYEEEE. This CDR3 comprises 15 residues. After removal of 3 bases from V and 3 bases from J, the junction contained 4 bases not matched to a gene. CDR3 amino acids: CASSSRQGATDTQYF. The CDR3 DNA reads as TGTGCCAGCAGCTCCCGACAGGGGGCTACAGATACGCAGTATTTT.

The V call is TRBV29-1, the J call TRBJ2-3; D not resolved. CDR3 length: 12 residues. With 4 bases removed from V and 1 base from J, the gap between germline ends came to 6 bases. Germline lookup yields CDR1 SQVTM and CDR2 ANQGSEA. CDR3 sequence: CSVVAGTDTQYF. The CDR3 nucleotides are TGCAGCGTTGTGGCGGGCACAGATACGCAGTATTTT.

The chain employs TRBV2 and TRBJ2-2; 12 nucleotides line up with TRBD2. Germline trimming cut 8 bases from V and 4 bases from J; bases unmatched to any gene: 2. This CDR3 spans 14 amino acids. Germline CDR1 and CDR2: SNHLY and FYNNEI. Written as DNA, the CDR3 is TGTGCCAGCGTGGGACTAGCGGGCACCGGGGAGCTGTTTTTT. Protein product: CASVGLAGTGELFF.

CDR3 loop: CATKPFFYSGEKDLQETQYF. CDR3 sequence (DNA): TGCGCCACGAAGCCCTTCTTCTATAGCGGTGAGAAAGACCTACAAGAGACCCAGTACTTC. The V and J genes are TRBV4-1 and TRBJ2-5, with D maybe TRBD2 (6 bases). Germline lookup yields CDR1 MGHRA and CDR2 YSYEKL. The length of the CDR3 is 20 residues. The V end was cut by 10 bases, the J end by 2 bases, with 35 bases between.

The chain links TRBV28 to TRBJ2-1; TRBD1 is a possible D gene (6 bases). This CDR3 spans 18 amino acids. Trimming took off 7 bases at V and 15 bases at J, with 37 bases between the two ends. Germline CDR1 MDHEN, CDR2 SYDVKM. CDR3 in DNA: TGTGCCAGCAATACTAGGGGGTCTGGTGAGGGACCAAGCAGGGGAACGTTCTTC. It yields the protein CASNTRGSGEGPSRGTFF. The complete variable domain, with remaining parts taken from reference TRBV28 and TRBJ2-1, reads DVKVTQSSRYLVKRTGEKVFLECVQDMDHENMFWYRQDPGLGLRLIYFSYDVKMKEKGDIPEGYSVSREKKERFSLILESASTNQTSMYLCASNTRGSGEGPSRGTFFGPGTRLTVL.

This chain uses TRBV11-3 with TRBJ2-3; 9 bases agree with TRBD2. This CDR3 spans 16 amino acids. Germline CDR1 SGHNT, CDR2 YENEEA. With 1 base clipped from V and 6 bases from J, the junction kept 8 bases outside the gene matches. CDR3 loop: CASSLGRGGVADTQYF. As DNA, the CDR3 is TGTGCCAGCAGCTTAGGTCGCGGGGGGGTTGCCGATACGCAGTATTTT.

This clone was counted between two and nine times. The J gene is TRBJ1-1, the V gene TRBV3-1 (or the pseudogene TRBV3-2), with D perhaps TRBD1 (5 bases). Looked up from germline, CDR1 is LGHDT and CDR2 is YNNKEL (reference sequence). V was cut by 0 bases and J by 1 base, with 9 bases left in between. The CDR3 covers 15 residues. CDR3 in DNA: TGTGCCAGCAGCCAAGATTTTCAGGGGAACACTGAAGCTTTCTTT. Its translation: CASSQDFQGNTEAFF.

The CDR3 nucleotides are TGTGCCAGCAGCCAAGCTCAGGGGGCCCTCTTAGGAGACCAAGAGACCCAGTACTTC. Translated: CASSQAQGALLGDQETQYF. The V and J genes are TRBV3-1 (or the pseudogene TRBV3-2) and TRBJ2-5; TRBD1 aligns across 8 bases. Trimming took 1 base from V and 0 from J; bases not matched to a gene: 13. Germline loops: CDR1 LGHDT, CDR2 YNNKEL (reference sequence). The CDR3 loop spans 19 amino acids.

The genes are TRBV19 and TRBJ2-7, with a weak D call TRBD2 (5 bases). CDR1 is LNHDA, CDR2 SQIVND, per germline (reference sequence). V lost 0 bases, J lost 6 bases, and 12 bases lay in between. There are 14 residues in the CDR3. The chain's CDR3 is CASSIDRTSLEQYF. The CDR3 region has the DNA TGTGCCAGTAGTATAGATAGGACTTCCCTCGAGCAGTACTTC.

This chain uses TRBV5-4 with TRBJ2-5, with D possibly matching TRBD2 (5 bases). The CDR3 runs 12 residues. V dropped 4 bases and J dropped 4 bases, with 8 bases sitting between them. Germline-derived CDR1 and CDR2 are SGHNT and YYREEE (reference sequence). CDR3 loop: CASSTGSETQYF. The DNA of the CDR3 is TGTGCCAGCAGCACGGGATCAGAGACCCAGTACTTC.

The CDR3 region is CASSVTGLATYQETQYF. CDR3 bases: TGTGCCAGCAGCGTAACCGGACTAGCGACTTACCAAGAGACCCAGTACTTC. The chain links TRBV9 to TRBJ2-5; 9 bases map to TRBD2. The ends lost 1 base at V and 0 bases at J; junction bases unmatched: 7. Germline lookup yields CDR1 SGDLS and CDR2 YYNGEE. The CDR3 runs to 17 residues.

The chain carries TRBV24-1 and TRBJ2-2; weak D call: TRBD2 (5 bases). V gave up 5 bases and J gave up 4 bases, with 10 bases separating them. Germline V gene sequence: CDR1 KGHDR, CDR2 SFDVKD. CDR3 length: 14 amino acids. CDR3 sequence (DNA): TGTGCCACCAGTGGGACTCCTTCCACCGGGGAGCTGTTTTTT. Its translation: CATSGTPSTGELFF.

The V call is TRBV5-4, the J call TRBJ2-1; TRBD1 matches 8 bases. Losses at the gene ends were 0 bases for V and 9 bases for J; bases not matched to a gene: 14. The CDR3 sequence is 17 residues long. Germline CDR1 reads SGHNT; CDR2 reads YYREEE (reference sequence). CDR3 residues: CASSLGVGQGAEGEQFF. The CDR3, as DNA: TGTGCCAGCAGCTTGGGGGTTGGCCAGGGGGCGGAGGGTGAGCAGTTCTTC.

The sample holds one count of this clone. The rearrangement joins TRBV5-8 to TRBJ1-2; no reliable D call. Trimming cost V 1 base and J 6 bases, with 13 bases left between them. Looked up from germline, CDR1 is SGHTS and CDR2 is YDEGEE. This CDR3 has 14 amino acids. The CDR3 region is CASSLNGVVDGYTF. CDR3 in DNA: TGTGCCAGCAGCTTGAACGGGGTCGTAGATGGCTACACCTTC. Looking up the rest from reference TRBV5-8 and TRBJ1-2 gives the full variable domain: EAGVTQSPTHLIKTRGQQATLRCSPISGHTSVYWYQQALGLGLQFLLWYDEGEERNRGNFPPRFSGRQFPNYSSELNVNALELEDSALYLCASSLNGVVDGYTFGSGTRLTVV.

This clone has only one observation. This chain joins TRBV27 and TRBJ2-5; D not resolved. CDR1 and CDR2 (germline): MNHEY, SMNVEV (reference sequence). V gave up 6 bases and J gave up 2 bases, with 16 bases separating them. The CDR3 has 15 amino acids. The CDR3 sequence is CASRLESGGQETQYF. The CDR3 nucleotides read TGTGCCAGCAGATTGGAGTCTGGTGGACAAGAGACCCAGTACTTC.

The J gene is TRBJ2-1, the V gene TRBV13; 10 bases fit TRBD2. J was trimmed by 8 bases and V by 5 bases; bases with no gene match: 3. This CDR3 has 13 amino acids. Germline V gives CDR1 PRHDT, CDR2 FYEKMQ (reference sequence). Here the CDR3 DNA reads TGTGCCAGCAGCAGCGGGGGGGCCCATGAGCAGTTCTTC. Amino acids: CASSSGGAHEQFF. Looking up the rest from reference TRBV13 and TRBJ2-1 gives the full variable domain: AAGVIQSPRHLIKEKRETATLKCYPIPRHDTVYWYQQGPGQDPQFLISFYEKMQSDKGSIPDRFSAQQFSDYHSELNMSSLELGDSALYFCASSSGGAHEQFFGPGTRLTVL.

The genes are TRBV7-9 and TRBJ2-7, with D possibly TRBD2 on 5 matching bases. The germline gives CDR1 SEHNR, CDR2 FQNEAQ (reference sequence). The ends were cut back, 2 bases at V and 4 bases at J, with 12 bases in the middle. The CDR3 length is 14 residues. CDR3 coding DNA: TGTGCCAGCAGCTTAACCGAGGGATCTTACGAGCAGTACTTC. Encoded protein: CASSLTEGSYEQYF.

The chain carries TRBV5-6 and TRBJ2-3, with D possibly being TRBD1 (5 bases). The length of the CDR3 is 15 residues. Germline loops: CDR1 SGHDT, CDR2 YYEEEE. V shed 4 bases and J shed 0 bases, with 12 bases lying between them. CDR3 sequence reads: CASSRRAPSTDTQYF. The DNA for the CDR3 is TGTGCCAGCAGCCGCAGGGCGCCTAGCACAGATACGCAGTATTTT.

CDR3 loop: CSAKTGIGNQPQHF. CDR3 bases: TGCAGCGCTAAGACAGGGATCGGCAATCAGCCCCAGCATTTT. The V call is TRBV29-1, the J call TRBJ1-5; 7 bases align to TRBD1. Trimming at V came to 7 bases and at J to 2 bases, leaving 8 bases not matched to a gene. In germline, CDR1 is SQVTM, CDR2 ANQGSEA. This CDR3 contains 14 residues. Supplemented by reference TRBV29-1 and TRBJ1-5, the full variable domain reads SAVISQKPSRDICQRGTSLTIQCQVDSQVTMMFWYRQQPGQSLTLIATANQGSEATYESGFVIDKFPISRPNLTFSTLTVSNMSPEDSSIYLCSAKTGIGNQPQHFGDGTRLSIL.

The chain combines TRBV9 with TRBJ2-7; no definite D call. Trimming pared 2 bases from V and 1 base from J, leaving 7 bases between. The germline V gene encodes CDR1 SGDLS and CDR2 YYNGEE. This CDR3 has 13 residues. CDR3 residues: CASSVGISYEQYF. DNA for the CDR3: TGTGCCAGCAGCGTTGGCATATCCTACGAGCAGTACTTC.

This clone was found once. The chain is built from TRBV4-1 and TRBJ2-5, with TRBD2 identical over 9 bases. V lost 2 bases, J lost 2 bases, and 9 bases stayed unmatched. The CDR3 has 17 amino acids. Germline CDR1 MGHRA, CDR2 YSYEKL. The CDR3 nucleotides read TGCGCCAGCAGCCAACCGTATAAGCGGGGGGCACAAGAGACCCAGTACTTC. Protein sequence: CASSQPYKRGAQETQYF.

This clone was seen only a few times. V usage is TRBV5-4 and J usage is TRBJ2-2, with D perhaps TRBD1 (6 bases). Germline-derived CDR1 and CDR2 are SGHNT and YYREEE (reference sequence). The CDR3 contains 15 residues. Trimming cost V 0 bases and J 5 bases, with 11 bases left between them. The CDR3 coding sequence is TGTGCCAGCAGCTTGGCCAAAACAGGGACCGGGGAGCTGTTTTTT. Translation: CASSLAKTGTGELFF.

This clone has more than one count but fewer than ten. This chain links TRBV19 with TRBJ1-5, with 10 bases that match TRBD1. The junction had 11 bases not matched to a gene; V was cut back by 5 bases and J by 4 bases. CDR1 and CDR2 (germline): LNHDA, SQIVND (reference sequence). The CDR3 sequence is 17 residues long. CDR3 bases: TGTGCCAGTAGTGCCCGGGACAGGGGTTCGCAGAATCAGCCCCAGCATTTT. This translates into CASSARDRGSQNQPQHF.

A note on this clone: Other DNA sequences in the sample encode the same CDR3. The chain employs TRBV5-1 and TRBJ1-1, with a possible D match to TRBD1 (5 bases). This CDR3 spans 14 amino acids. Trimming pared 0 bases from V and 1 base from J, leaving 7 bases between. In germline, CDR1 is SGHRS, CDR2 YFSETQ. Here the CDR3 reads CASSLDTGNTEAFF. CDR3 nucleotides: TGCGCCAGCAGCTTGGATACAGGGAACACTGAAGCTTTCTTT.

As regards this clone: In the same sample, other DNA sequences code for this CDR3. The chain uses TRBV14 and TRBJ1-2; possibly TRBD1 for D (5 bases). Per the germline V gene, CDR1 is SGHDN and CDR2 is FVKESK. The CDR3 length is 13 residues. V was trimmed by 4 bases and J by 6 bases, leaving 12 bases between them. Written as DNA, the CDR3 is TGTGCCAGCAGCCCAAGGCGGGGGGATGGCTACACCTTC. This codes for CASSPRRGDGYTF.

The gene calls are TRBV5-1 and TRBJ2-5; 11 bases line up with TRBD2. Germline CDR1 SGHRS, CDR2 YFSETQ. CDR3 length equals 17 residues. V was pared by 3 bases and J by 1 base, with 8 bases of the junction left unmatched. CDR3 sequence: CASSSGPGLAAQETQYF. In DNA, the CDR3 is TGCGCCAGCAGCTCTGGCCCGGGACTAGCGGCCCAAGAGACCCAGTACTTC.

The V gene is TRBV30, the J gene TRBJ1-2, with 7 bases that match TRBD1. Trimming cost V 2 bases and J 10 bases; bases outside gene matches: 4. Germline V lookup: CDR1 GTSNPN, CDR2 SVGIG (reference sequence). CDR3 length equals 11 residues. The DNA of the CDR3 is TGTGCCTGGAGTATTACAGGGGTCTACACCTTC. It translates to CAWSITGVYTF.

This clone was observed a few times. This sequence joins TRBV5-8 and TRBJ2-7; no clear D. CDR1 and CDR2 (germline): SGHTS, YDEGEE. CDR3 length equals 12 residues. V shed 0 bases and J shed 5 bases, with 6 bases lying between them. The CDR3 reads CASSLGPDEQYF. The CDR3 coding sequence is TGTGCCAGCAGCTTGGGGCCCGACGAGCAGTACTTC. Full variable domain (rest looked up from reference TRBV5-8 and TRBJ2-7): EAGVTQSPTHLIKTRGQQATLRCSPISGHTSVYWYQQALGLGLQFLLWYDEGEERNRGNFPPRFSGRQFPNYSSELNVNALELEDSALYLCASSLGPDEQYFGPGTRLTVT.

The rearrangement joins TRBV14 to TRBJ2-5; 8 nucleotides agree with TRBD2. V gave up 1 base and J gave up 2 bases; unmatched junction bases: 9. The CDR3 extends over 17 amino acids. CDR1 and CDR2 from the germline V gene are SGHDN and FVKESK. The CDR3 nucleotides are TGTGCCAGCAGCCAAGCTTTTCGGGGGGGCTGGCAAGAGACCCAGTACTTC. This sequence encodes CASSQAFRGGWQETQYF. Looking up the rest from reference TRBV14 and TRBJ2-5 gives the full variable domain: EAGVTQFPSHSVIEKGQTVTLRCDPISGHDNLYWYRRVMGKEIKFLLHFVKESKQDESGMPNNRFLAERTGGTYSTLKVQPAELEDSGVYFCASSQAFRGGWQETQYFGPGTRLLVL.

This sequence joins TRBV5-1 and TRBJ1-2, with TRBD1 identical over 12 bases. The V segment lost 2 bases and the J segment 4 bases; nucleotides outside the gene matches: 15. CDR1 is SGHRS and CDR2 is YFSETQ in the germline V gene. CDR3 length: 19 amino acids. The CDR3 DNA follows: TGCGCCAGCAGCTTAGGGGTCCCGGGACAGGGGGCCGGTTTCTATGGCTACACCTTC. Protein: CASSLGVPGQGAGFYGYTF.